What follows are 6 T cell receptor beta chains derived from one specimen sequenced in a study of PD-1 blockade in mismatch repair-deficient tumors. TCRdb's copy holds only in-frame clones and misses some; the assay was immunoSEQ multiplex PCR. The sample lists roughly 17,000 clones, under 90% occurring once. Specimen: PBMCs, collected roughly 23 weeks after starting pembrolizumab. All receptors derive from an adult with mismatch repair-deficient cancer.

This clone appeared a few times. The rearrangement joins TRBV4-2 to TRBJ1-6; a weak D match, TRBD1 (5 bases). Looked up from germline, CDR1 is LGHNA and CDR2 is YNFKEQ. The CDR3 extends over 15 amino acids. Trimming left V 1 base short and J 5 bases short, with 9 bases between. The CDR3 loop reads CASSQGGRDNSPLHF. The CDR3 nucleotides read TGTGCCAGCAGCCAAGGCGGCAGGGATAATTCACCCCTCCACTTT.

This clone was seen a handful of times. This chain's CDR3 is CASSPGGGGGSYEQYF. In DNA, the CDR3 is TGTGCCAGCAGCCCCGGGGGGGGTGGTGGGTCCTACGAGCAGTACTTC. V usage is TRBV11-3 and J usage is TRBJ2-7; TRBD2 aligns across 8 bases. CDR1 SGHNT and CDR2 YENEEA come from the germline V gene. The length of the CDR3 is 16 residues. V was pared by 5 bases and J by 1 base, with 10 bases of the junction left unmatched.

DNA of the CDR3: TGTGCCAGCAGCGGGGCGGGAAGGAGTTATGGCTACACCTTC. It is translated as CASSGAGRSYGYTF. The chain links TRBV5-4 to TRBJ1-2, with D possibly matching TRBD1 (5 bases). The CDR3 runs to 14 residues. Trimming cost V 4 bases and J 5 bases, with 15 bases left between them. Germline V gene lookup returns CDR1 SGHNT and CDR2 YYREEE (reference sequence).

This sequence joins TRBV11-2 and TRBJ1-1; 10 nucleotides agree with TRBD1. V lost 4 bases to trimming and J lost 5 bases; unmatched junction nucleotides: 4. CDR1 and CDR2 (germline): SGHAT, FQNNGV. CDR3 length: 14 residues. The DNA for the CDR3 is TGTGCCAGCAGCTGGTGGACAGGGGGTACTGAAGCTTTCTTT. The encoded protein is CASSWWTGGTEAFF.

V and J are TRBV13 and TRBJ2-2; 11 bases are shared with TRBD2. The CDR3 is made up of 18 amino acids. The germline gives CDR1 PRHDT, CDR2 FYEKMQ (reference sequence). The junction had 7 bases not matched to a gene; V was cut back by 2 bases and J by 2 bases. The DNA of the CDR3 is TGTGCCAGCAGCTTAAGCCTAGCGGGAGGAGAAAACACCGGGGAGCTGTTTTTT. Translating it yields CASSLSLAGGENTGELFF.

This sequence joins TRBV18 and TRBJ1-1; perhaps TRBD1 as D (5 bases). V was shortened by 3 bases and J by 1 base, with 12 bases between the two germline ends. Germline CDR1 reads KGHSH; CDR2 reads LQKENI. This CDR3 contains 15 residues. For the CDR3, the DNA is TGTGCCAGCTCACCCCTGGACATTCCGAACACTGAAGCTTTCTTT. Protein product: CASSPLDIPNTEAFF.